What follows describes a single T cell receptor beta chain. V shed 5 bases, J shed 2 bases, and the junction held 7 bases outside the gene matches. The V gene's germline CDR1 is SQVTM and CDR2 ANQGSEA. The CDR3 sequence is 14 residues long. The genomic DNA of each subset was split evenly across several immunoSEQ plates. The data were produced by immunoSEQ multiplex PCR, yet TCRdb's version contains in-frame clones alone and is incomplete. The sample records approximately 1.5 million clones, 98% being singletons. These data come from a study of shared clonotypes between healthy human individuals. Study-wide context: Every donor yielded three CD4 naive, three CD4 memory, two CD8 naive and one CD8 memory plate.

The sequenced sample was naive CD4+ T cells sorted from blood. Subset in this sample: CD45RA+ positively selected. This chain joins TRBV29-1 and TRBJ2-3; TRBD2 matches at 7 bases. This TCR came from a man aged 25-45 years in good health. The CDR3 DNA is TGCAGCGTTCAGTTGGGGGGGGTCACAGATACGCAGTATTTT. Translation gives CSVQLGGVTDTQYF.